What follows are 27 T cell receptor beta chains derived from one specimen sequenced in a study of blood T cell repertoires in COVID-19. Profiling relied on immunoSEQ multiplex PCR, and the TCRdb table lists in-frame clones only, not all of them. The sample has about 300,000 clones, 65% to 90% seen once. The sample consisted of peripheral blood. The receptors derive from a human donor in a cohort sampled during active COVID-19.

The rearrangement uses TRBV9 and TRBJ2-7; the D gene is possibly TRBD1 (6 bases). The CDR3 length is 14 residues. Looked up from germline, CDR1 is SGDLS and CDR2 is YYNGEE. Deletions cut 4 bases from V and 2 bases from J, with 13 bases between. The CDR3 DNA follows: TGTGCCAGCAGCTTTACGGACAGTCCCTACGAGCAGTACTTC. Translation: CASSFTDSPYEQYF.

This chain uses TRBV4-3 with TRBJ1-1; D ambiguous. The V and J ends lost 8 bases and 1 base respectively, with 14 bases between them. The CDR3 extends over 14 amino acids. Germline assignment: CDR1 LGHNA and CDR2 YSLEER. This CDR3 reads CASSADSSNTEAFF. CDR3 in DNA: TGCGCCAGCTCGGCAGACTCTTCGAACACTGAAGCTTTCTTT.

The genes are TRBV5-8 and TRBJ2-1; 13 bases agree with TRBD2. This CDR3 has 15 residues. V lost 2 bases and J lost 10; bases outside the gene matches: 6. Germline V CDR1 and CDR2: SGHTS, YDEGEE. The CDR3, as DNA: TGTGCCAGCAGCTTTGGACTAGCGGGAGCCACCGAGCAGTTCTTC. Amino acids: CASSFGLAGATEQFF. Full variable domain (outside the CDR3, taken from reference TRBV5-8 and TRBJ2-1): EAGVTQSPTHLIKTRGQQATLRCSPISGHTSVYWYQQALGLGLQFLLWYDEGEERNRGNFPPRFSGRQFPNYSSELNVNALELEDSALYLCASSFGLAGATEQFFGPGTRLTVL.

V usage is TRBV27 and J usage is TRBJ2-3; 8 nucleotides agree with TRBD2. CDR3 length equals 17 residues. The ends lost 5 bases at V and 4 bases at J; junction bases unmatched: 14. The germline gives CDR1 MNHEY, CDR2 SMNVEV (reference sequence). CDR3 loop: CASSPYPLAGLADTQYF. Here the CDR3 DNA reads TGTGCCAGCAGTCCTTACCCCTTAGCGGGATTGGCAGATACGCAGTATTTT.

The CDR3 nucleotides read TGTGCCACCAGCAGAGATCAAACAGGCAGAATCACTGAAGCTTTCTTT. Translating it yields CATSRDQTGRITEAFF. This chain uses TRBV15 with TRBJ1-1, with D perhaps TRBD1 (5 bases). The V gene lost 0 bases and the J gene lost 4 bases, with 15 bases spanning the gap. The CDR3 length is 16 residues. Germline assignment: CDR1 LNHNV and CDR2 YYDKDF (reference sequence).

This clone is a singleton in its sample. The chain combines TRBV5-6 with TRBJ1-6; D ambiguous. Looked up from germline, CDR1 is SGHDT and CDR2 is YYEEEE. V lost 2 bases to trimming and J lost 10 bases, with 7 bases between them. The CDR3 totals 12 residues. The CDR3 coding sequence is TGTGCCAGCAGCTTATCCGGGTCACCCCTCCACTTT. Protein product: CASSLSGSPLHF.

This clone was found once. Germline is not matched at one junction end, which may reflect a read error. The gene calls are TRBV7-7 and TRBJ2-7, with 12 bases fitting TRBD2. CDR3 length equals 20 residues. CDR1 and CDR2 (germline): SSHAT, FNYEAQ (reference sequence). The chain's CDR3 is CASSLTRLGLAGTVGHEQYF. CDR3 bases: TGTGCTAGCAGCTTAACGAGATTAGGACTAGCGGGAACTGTGGGGCACGAGCAGTACTTC.

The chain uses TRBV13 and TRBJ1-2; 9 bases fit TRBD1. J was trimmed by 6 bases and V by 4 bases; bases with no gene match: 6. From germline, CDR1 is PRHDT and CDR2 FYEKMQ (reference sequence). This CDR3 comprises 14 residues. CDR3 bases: TGTGCCAGCAGCTCCCGGACAGGGGAGAATGGCTACACCTTC. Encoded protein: CASSSRTGENGYTF.

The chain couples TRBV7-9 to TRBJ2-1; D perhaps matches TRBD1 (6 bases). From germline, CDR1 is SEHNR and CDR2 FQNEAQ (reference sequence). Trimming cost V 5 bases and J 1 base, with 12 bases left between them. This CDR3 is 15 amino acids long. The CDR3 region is CASSPPGTSYNEQFF. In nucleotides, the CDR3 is TGTGCCAGCAGCCCCCCAGGGACATCCTACAATGAGCAGTTCTTC. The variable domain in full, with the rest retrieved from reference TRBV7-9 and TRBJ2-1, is DTGVSQNPRHKITKRGQNVTFRCDPISEHNRLYWYRQTLGQGPEFLTYFQNEAQLEKSRLLSDRFSAERPKGSFSTLEIQRTEQGDSAMYLCASSPPGTSYNEQFFGPGTRLTVL.

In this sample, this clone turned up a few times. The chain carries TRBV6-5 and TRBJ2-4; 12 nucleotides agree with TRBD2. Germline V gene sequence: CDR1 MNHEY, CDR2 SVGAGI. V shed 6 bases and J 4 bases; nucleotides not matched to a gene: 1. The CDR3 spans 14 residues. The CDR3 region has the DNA TGTGCCAGCAGCGGACTAGCGGGGAAAAACATTCAGTACTTC. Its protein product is CASSGLAGKNIQYF.

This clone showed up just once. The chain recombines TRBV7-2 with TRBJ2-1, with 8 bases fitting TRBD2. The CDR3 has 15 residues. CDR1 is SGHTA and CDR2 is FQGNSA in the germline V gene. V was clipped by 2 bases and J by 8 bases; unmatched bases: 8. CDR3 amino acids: CASSLTGGPRDEQFF. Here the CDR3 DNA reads TGTGCCAGCAGCTTAACGGGAGGGCCTCGGGATGAGCAGTTCTTC.

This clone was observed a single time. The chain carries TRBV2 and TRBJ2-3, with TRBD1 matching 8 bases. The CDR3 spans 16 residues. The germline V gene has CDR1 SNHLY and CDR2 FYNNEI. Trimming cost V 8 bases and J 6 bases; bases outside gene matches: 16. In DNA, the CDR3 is TGTGCCAGCTCCCCGACGGGACAGGTCCTGGCGGATACGCAGTATTTT. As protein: CASSPTGQVLADTQYF.

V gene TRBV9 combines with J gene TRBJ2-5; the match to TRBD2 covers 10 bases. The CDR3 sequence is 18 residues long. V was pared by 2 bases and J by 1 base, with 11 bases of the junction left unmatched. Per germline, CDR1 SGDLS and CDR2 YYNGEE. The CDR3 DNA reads TGTGCCAGCAGCGTGGGCCCCGGGACTAGCGCCTTCCAAGAGACCCAGTACTTC. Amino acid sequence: CASSVGPGTSAFQETQYF.

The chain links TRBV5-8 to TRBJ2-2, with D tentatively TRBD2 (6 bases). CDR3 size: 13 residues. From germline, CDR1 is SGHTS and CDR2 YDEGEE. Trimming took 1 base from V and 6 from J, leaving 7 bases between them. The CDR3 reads CASSLWGAGELFF. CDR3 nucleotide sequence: TGTGCCAGCAGCTTGTGGGGGGCCGGGGAGCTGTTTTTT.

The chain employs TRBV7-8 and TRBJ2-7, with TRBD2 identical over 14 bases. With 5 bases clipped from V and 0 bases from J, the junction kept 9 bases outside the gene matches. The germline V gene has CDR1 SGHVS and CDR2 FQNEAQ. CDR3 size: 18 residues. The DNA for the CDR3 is TGTGCCAGCAGCCGAGAGGGACTAGCGGGGGTGCCCTCCTACGAGCAGTACTTC. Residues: CASSREGLAGVPSYEQYF.

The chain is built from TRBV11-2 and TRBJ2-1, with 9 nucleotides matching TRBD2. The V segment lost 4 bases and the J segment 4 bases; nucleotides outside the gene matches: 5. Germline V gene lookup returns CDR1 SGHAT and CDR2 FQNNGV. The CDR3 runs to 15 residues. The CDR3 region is CASSSRLADYNEQFF. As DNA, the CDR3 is TGTGCCAGCAGCTCCCGACTAGCGGATTACAATGAGCAGTTCTTC. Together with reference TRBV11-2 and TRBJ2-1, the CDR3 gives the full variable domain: EAGVAQSPRYKIIEKRQSVAFWCNPISGHATLYWYQQILGQGPKLLIQFQNNGVVDDSQLPKDRFSAERLKGVDSTLKIQPAKLEDSAVYLCASSSRLADYNEQFFGPGTRLTVL.

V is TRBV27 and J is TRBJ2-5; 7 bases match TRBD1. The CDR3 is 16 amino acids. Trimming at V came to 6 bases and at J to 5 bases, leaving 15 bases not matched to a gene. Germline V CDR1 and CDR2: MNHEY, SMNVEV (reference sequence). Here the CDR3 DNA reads TGTGCCAGCAGCTCGGACAGGTCCTTATCAGGGGAGACCCAGTACTTC. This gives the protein CASSSDRSLSGETQYF.

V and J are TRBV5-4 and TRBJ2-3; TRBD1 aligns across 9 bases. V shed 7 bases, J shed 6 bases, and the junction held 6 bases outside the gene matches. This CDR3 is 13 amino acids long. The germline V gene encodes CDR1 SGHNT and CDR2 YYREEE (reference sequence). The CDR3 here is CASSTGGRDTQYF. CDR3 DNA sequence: TGTGCCAGCTCGACAGGGGGGAGGGATACGCAGTATTTT. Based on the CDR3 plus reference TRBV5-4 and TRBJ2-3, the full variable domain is ETGVTQSPTHLIKTRGQQVTLRCSSQSGHNTVSWYQQALGQGPQFIFQYYREEENGRGNFPPRFSGLQFPNYSSELNVNALELDDSALYLCASSTGGRDTQYFGPGTRLTVL.

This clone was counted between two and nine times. The CDR3: CASSFPGTKNLLAFF. The CDR3 DNA sequence: TGTGCCAGCAGTTTTCCCGGGACAAAGAATCTATTGGCTTTCTTT. This rearrangement joins TRBV6-2 or TRBV6-3 to TRBJ1-1; maybe TRBD1 (6 bases). Trimming left V 4 bases short and J 11 bases short, with 23 bases between. The CDR3 runs to 15 residues. Germline lookup yields CDR1 MNHEY and CDR2 SVGEGT.

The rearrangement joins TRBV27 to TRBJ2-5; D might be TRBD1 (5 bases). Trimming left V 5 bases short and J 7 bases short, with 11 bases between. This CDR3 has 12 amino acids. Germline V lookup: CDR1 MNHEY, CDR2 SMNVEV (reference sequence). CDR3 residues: CASSPLQGTQYF. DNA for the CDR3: TGTGCCAGCAGTCCGCTCCAGGGGACCCAGTACTTC.

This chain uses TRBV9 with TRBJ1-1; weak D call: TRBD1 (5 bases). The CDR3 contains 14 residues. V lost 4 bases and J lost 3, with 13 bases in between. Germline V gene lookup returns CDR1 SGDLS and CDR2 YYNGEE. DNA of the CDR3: TGTGCCAGCAGCATAAGAGCGGGGGACACTGAAGCTTTCTTT. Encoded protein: CASSIRAGDTEAFF.

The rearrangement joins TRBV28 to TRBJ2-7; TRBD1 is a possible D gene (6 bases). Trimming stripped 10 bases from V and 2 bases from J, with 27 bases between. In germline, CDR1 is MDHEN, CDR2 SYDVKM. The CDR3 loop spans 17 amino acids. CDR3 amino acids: CATIGQFTRGSPYEQYF. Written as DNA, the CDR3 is TGTGCCACCATAGGCCAGTTTACCAGGGGTTCCCCCTACGAGCAGTACTTC.

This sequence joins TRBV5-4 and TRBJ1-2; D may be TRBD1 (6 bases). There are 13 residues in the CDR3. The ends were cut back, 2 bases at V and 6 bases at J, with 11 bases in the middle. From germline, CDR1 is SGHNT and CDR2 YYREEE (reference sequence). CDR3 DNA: TGTGCCAGCAGCTTTGAGGGGGTCAATGGCTACACCTTC. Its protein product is CASSFEGVNGYTF.

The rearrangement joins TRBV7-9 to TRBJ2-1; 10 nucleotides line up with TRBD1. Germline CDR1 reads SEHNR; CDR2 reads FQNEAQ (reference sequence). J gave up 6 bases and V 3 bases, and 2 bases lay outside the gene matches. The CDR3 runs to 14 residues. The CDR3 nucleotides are TGTGCCAGCAGCTTTGGACAGGGGGGCAATGAGCAGTTCTTC. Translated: CASSFGQGGNEQFF.

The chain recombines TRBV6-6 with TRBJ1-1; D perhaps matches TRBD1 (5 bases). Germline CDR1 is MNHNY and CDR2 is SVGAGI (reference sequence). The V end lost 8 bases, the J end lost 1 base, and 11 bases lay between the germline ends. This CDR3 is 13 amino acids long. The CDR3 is CASEATGNTEAFF. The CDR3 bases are TGTGCCAGCGAGGCAACAGGGAACACTGAAGCTTTCTTT.

CDR3 coding DNA: TGTGCCAGCAGCTTACCATGGACTAGCGGGAGTATGGCCAAAAACATTCAGTACTTC. Translating it yields CASSLPWTSGSMAKNIQYF. The chain joins TRBV7-9 to TRBJ2-4, with TRBD2 matching over 13 bases. Germline V gene lookup returns CDR1 SEHNR and CDR2 FQNEAQ (reference sequence). With V trimmed by 2 bases and J by 1 base, 8 bases remained unmatched. The CDR3 length is 19 residues.

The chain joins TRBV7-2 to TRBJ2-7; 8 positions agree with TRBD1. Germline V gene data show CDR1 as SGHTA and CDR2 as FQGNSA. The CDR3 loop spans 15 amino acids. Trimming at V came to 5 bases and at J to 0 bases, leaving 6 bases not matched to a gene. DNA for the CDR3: TGTGCCAGCAGCGTAAGGACAGGGTCCTCCTACGAGCAGTACTTC. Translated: CASSVRTGSSYEQYF.